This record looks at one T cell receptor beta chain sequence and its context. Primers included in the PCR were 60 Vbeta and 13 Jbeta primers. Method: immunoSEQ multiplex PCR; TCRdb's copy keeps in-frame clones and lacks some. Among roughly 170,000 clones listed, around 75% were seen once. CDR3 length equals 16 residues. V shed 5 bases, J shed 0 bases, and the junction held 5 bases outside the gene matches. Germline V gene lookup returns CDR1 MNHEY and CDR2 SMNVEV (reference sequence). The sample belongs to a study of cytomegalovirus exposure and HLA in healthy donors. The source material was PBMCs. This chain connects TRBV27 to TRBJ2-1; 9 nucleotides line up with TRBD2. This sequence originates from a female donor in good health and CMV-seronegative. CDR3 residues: CASSPISGSSYNEQFF. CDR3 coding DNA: TGTGCCAGCAGTCCGATTAGCGGGAGCTCCTACAATGAGCAGTTCTTC.